What follows is one T cell receptor beta chain and its context. Many counts were recorded for this clonotype. There is no known antigen for this receptor. Base qualities were left out, and no much larger clone turns up one base away. The data were taken from a study of T-cell reconstitution after alpha-beta-depleted transplantation in children (dated by TCRdb to 2016 to 2018). Turning to the overall study: The study quantitatively tracked T-cell immune reconstitution after TCRalphabeta/CD19-depleted allogeneic hematopoietic cell transplantation in children using TCR repertoire profiling.

Library preparation used PCR. Sequenced using an Illumina HiSeq 2500. Molecular barcoding was employed in the preparation of TCR libraries, with unique molecular identifiers being used to normalize TCRbeta repertoire quantification. TCRdb's own reprocessing of the public reads used fastp at Q25 and MiXCR and kept productive beta chains. Each CDR3 protein gets just one entry, which takes the most common genes and DNA from the rows behind it. This sample has some 200,000 distinct CDR3 sequences in its table, and around 8.9% of those were observed once. The ten biggest clones cover 5% to 5.5% of the sample. Including cysteine and phenylalanine, the CDR3 has 18 amino acids. Only the CDR3 part of the read is kept: 54 bases, read in frame from the first base. For this chain, trimming is 0 bases at the V end and 3 bases at the J end, and the number of junction bases without a gene match is 9. CDR1 and CDR2 were assigned from the germline V gene as LGHNA and YSLEER.

The sequence came from a human donor who donated a stem cell graft to a child with SCID. The sample consisted of PBMCs from the stem cell graft donor, taken from the stem cell graft. The chain is assembled from TRBV4-3 and TRBJ2-1; TRBD1 lines up with 9 middle nucleotides. The encoded CDR3 is CASSQDSQRQGDYNEQFF. At the DNA level, the sequence is TGCGCCAGCAGCCAAGATTCGCAGCGACAGGGGGACTACAATGAGCAGTTCTTC.